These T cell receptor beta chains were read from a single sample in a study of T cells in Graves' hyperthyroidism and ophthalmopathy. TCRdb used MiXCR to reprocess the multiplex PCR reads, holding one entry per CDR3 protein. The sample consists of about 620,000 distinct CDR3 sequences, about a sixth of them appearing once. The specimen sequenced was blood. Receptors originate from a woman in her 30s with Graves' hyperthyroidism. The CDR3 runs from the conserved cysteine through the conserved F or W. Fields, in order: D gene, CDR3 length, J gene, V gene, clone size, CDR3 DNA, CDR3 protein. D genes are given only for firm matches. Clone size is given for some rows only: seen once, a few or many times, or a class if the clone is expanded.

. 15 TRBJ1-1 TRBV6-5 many TGTGCCAGCAGTTACAAAAACAGGGCTTCCACTGAAGCTTTCTTT CASSYKNRASTEAFF
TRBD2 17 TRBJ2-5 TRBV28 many TGTGCCAGCAGTAATCCCTACTCTAGCGGGGGTCAAGAGACCCAGTACTTC CASSNPYSSGGQETQYF
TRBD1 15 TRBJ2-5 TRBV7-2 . TGTGCCAGCAGCGCGACAGGGAACACCGGGGAGACCCAGTACTTC CASSATGNTGETQYF
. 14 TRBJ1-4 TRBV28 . TGTGCCACAGAGGCTGGACAGCCGAATGAAAAACTGTTTTTT CATEAGQPNEKLFF
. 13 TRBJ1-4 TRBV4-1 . TGCGCCAGCAGCCGGGATGGAGAGGAAAAACTGTTTTTT CASSRDGEEKLFF
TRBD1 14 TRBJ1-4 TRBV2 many TGTGCCAGCAGTCGACAGGGAGTGGAAGAAAAACTGTTTTTT CASSRQGVEEKLFF
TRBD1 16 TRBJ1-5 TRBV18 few TGTGCCAGCTCACCTGCACAGGGGGGTAGCAATCAGCCCCAGCATTTT CASSPAQGGSNQPQHF
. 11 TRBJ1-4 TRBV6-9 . TGTGCCAGCAGTTACGTGGAAAAACTGTTTTTT CASSYVEKLFF
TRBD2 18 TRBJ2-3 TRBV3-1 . TGTGCCAGCAGCTCACTACTAGCGGGAGTATGGTTGACAGATACGCAGTATTTT CASSSLLAGVWLTDTQYF
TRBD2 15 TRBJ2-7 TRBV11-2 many TGTGCCAGCAGCACCCGGACTAGCGGGACCTACGAGCAGTACTTC CASSTRTSGTYEQYF
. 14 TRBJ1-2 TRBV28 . TGTGCCACCAGTGATTTCGAGGGGAGCTATGGCTACACCTTC CATSDFEGSYGYTF
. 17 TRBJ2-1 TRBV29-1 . TGCAGCGTTGTCGGCATCCAAAGGGAAAGCTCCTACAATGAGCAGTTCTTC CSVVGIQRESSYNEQFF
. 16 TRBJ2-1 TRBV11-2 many TGTGCCAGCAGCCCCCTCGAGGGAAGGTATTACAATGAGCAGTTCTTC CASSPLEGRYYNEQFF
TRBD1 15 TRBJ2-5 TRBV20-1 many TGCAGTGCTAGAGATTGGGACAGGGTCCAAGAGACCCAGTACTTC CSARDWDRVQETQYF
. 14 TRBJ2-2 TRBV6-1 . TGTGCCAGCAGTGAACAGGGGTCCTTCGGGGAGCTGTTTTTT CASSEQGSFGELFF
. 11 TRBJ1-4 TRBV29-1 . TGCAGCGTCTCGAAGGGTGAAAAACTGTTTTTT CSVSKGEKLFF
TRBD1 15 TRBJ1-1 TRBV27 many TGTGCCAGCAGTTCCCGACAGGGTGTGAAGACTGAAGCTTTCTTT CASSSRQGVKTEAFF
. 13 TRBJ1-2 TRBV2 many TGTGCCAGCAGTGCTGGGGGGCGCGAGGGCTACACCTTC CASSAGGREGYTF
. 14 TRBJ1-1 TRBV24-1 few TGTGCCACCAGGGGGGATCTACCGAACACTGAAGCTTTCTTT CATRGDLPNTEAFF
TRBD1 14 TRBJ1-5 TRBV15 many TGTGCCACCAGCAAAGACAGGGGGCTTCAGCCCCAGCATTTT CATSKDRGLQPQHF
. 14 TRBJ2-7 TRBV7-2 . TGTGCCAGCAGGCCGGGCCCCTTTTCCTACGAGCAGTACTTC CASRPGPFSYEQYF
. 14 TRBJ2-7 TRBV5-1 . TGCGCCAGCAGACCGGGGAGGTCCACCTACGAGCAGTACTTC CASRPGRSTYEQYF
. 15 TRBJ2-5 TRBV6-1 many TGTGCCAGCAGTGAAATGTCAGGTAGCCAAGAGACCCAGTACTTC CASSEMSGSQETQYF
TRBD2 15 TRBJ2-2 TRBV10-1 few TGCGCCGCCGGAACCGGGACTACTGGGTCCGGGGAGCTGTTTTTT CAAGTGTTGSGELFF
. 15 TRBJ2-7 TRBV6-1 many TGTGCCAGCAGTGCCGGAGGGCAGGTAGGCTACGAGCAGTACTTC CASSAGGQVGYEQYF